This is a list of T cell receptor beta chains from one sample in a study of cytomegalovirus exposure and HLA in healthy donors. Sequencing was performed with immunoSEQ multiplex PCR; in TCRdb, only in-frame clones are kept and a portion is missing. The sample lists fewer than 180,000 clones; roughly 77% were seen once. Sample: PBMCs. Receptors were obtained from a human donor in good health. CDR3s include the opening cysteine and the closing phenylalanine or tryptophan.

V	J	CDR3
TRBV4-1	TRBJ1-1	CASRDVYRASGTEAFF
TRBV19	TRBJ2-6	CASRYGTGIGSGANVLTF
TRBV19	TRBJ1-2	CASSIAASWRWDGYTF
TRBV5-6	TRBJ2-2	CASSGQLNRAAGELFF
TRBV6-1	TRBJ1-5	CAISLVQGGNQPQHF
TRBV9	TRBJ2-1	CASSVAPVVRSYNEQFF
TRBV19	TRBJ2-1	CASSIGDISYNEQFF
TRBV5-4	TRBJ2-7	CASSLGEIYEQYF
TRBV27	TRBJ2-2	CASRNVRTGVSGELFF
TRBV19	TRBJ1-5	CASSASYKFGNQPQHF
TRBV7-9	TRBJ2-7	CASSPGLAGGYEQYF
TRBV14	TRBJ2-7	CASSPGGEQYF
TRBV9	TRBJ2-7	CASSVGSGSAEQYF
TRBV13	TRBJ2-7	CASSFRSGYEQYF
TRBV28	TRBJ1-2	CASSSDQGAQGYGYTF
TRBV11-3	TRBJ2-3	CASSRGQGGDTQYF
TRBV9	TRBJ1-1	CASSVWTGGTEAFF
TRBV7-9	TRBJ2-7	CTSSLSPGQGMRGAYEQYF
TRBV5-1	TRBJ1-2	CASSLAVGSYGYTF
TRBV6-5	TRBJ2-7	CASSYSTSGSSYEQYF
TRBV13	TRBJ2-2	CASSLGGGITGELFF
TRBV29-1	TRBJ1-1	CSGGDRNTEAFF
TRBV6-6	TRBJ2-7	CASRGGTSSQYEQYF
TRBV4-1	TRBJ2-1	CASSQAGLAGGGYNEQFF
TRBV30	TRBJ1-5	CAWSVRRGTGNNQPQHF
TRBV14	TRBJ2-1	CASSKGASGGDEQFF
TRBV7-9	TRBJ1-5	CSSSLRDQPQHF
TRBV7-9	TRBJ2-1	CASSSRTSGISPSVNEQFF
TRBV27	TRBJ2-7	CASSQGLAGVRGYEQYF
TRBV7-9	TRBJ2-3	CASSLTSGRGSTDTQYF
TRBV5-4	TRBJ1-1	CASSLGQVNTEAFF
TRBV6-4	TRBJ1-2	CASSPEGRNYGYTF
TRBV7-6	TRBJ2-3	CASSFAGRTDTQYF
TRBV5-1	TRBJ2-7	CASSEGQDMYEQYF
TRBV7-8	TRBJ2-7	CASSLLRGPGEQYF
TRBV28	TRBJ2-5	CASSLGRSVTALETQYF
TRBV7-9	TRBJ1-4	CASSWTDRANEKLFF
TRBV6-1	TRBJ2-3	CASSADTGGGVTDTQYF
TRBV9	TRBJ2-2	CASSVMSQNTGELFF
TRBV27	TRBJ2-1	CASSMISSYNEQFF
TRBV4-2	TRBJ2-1	CASSQKRISYNEQFF
TRBV30	TRBJ2-1	CAWSRTGTRYNEQFF
TRBV28	TRBJ2-7	CASSPSGRAYEQYF
TRBV11-2	TRBJ1-6	CASSPGPSRGSPLHF
TRBV7-9	TRBJ1-1	CASSIYIQGNTEAFF